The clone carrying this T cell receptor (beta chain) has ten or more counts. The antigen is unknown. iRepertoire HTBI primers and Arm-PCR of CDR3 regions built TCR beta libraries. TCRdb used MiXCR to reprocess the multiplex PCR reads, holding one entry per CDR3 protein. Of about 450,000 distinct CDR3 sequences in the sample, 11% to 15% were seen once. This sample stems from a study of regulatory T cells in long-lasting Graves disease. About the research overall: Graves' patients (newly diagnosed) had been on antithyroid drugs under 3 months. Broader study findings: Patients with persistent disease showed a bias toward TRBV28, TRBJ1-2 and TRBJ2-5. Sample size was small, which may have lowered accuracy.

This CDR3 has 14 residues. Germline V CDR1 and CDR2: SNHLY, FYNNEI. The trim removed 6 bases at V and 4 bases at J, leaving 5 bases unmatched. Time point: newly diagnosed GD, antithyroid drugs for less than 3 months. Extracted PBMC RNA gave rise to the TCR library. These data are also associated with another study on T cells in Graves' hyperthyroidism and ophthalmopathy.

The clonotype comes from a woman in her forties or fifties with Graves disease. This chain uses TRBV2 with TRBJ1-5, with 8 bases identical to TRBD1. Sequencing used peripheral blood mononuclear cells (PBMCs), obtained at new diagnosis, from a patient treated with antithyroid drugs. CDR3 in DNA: TGTGCCAGCAGCGGAGACAGGGGAAATCAGCCCCAGCATTTT. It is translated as CASSGDRGNQPQHF.